This is a list of T cell receptor beta chains from one sample in a study of cytotoxic CD8 clonotypes in ibrutinib-treated CLL. TCRdb's table, derived via immunoSEQ multiplex PCR, lists solely in-frame clones and lacks some. The sample lists 60,000 or so clones; 45% to 65% were seen once. This material consisted of PBMCs, taken after 12 months of ibrutinib treatment. The origin of the receptors is a human donor with chronic lymphocytic leukemia. The CDR3 runs from the conserved cysteine through the conserved F or W. A D gene is named only where the DNA matches it firmly. Clone sizes are given selectively: once, few, many, or a class where the clone is expanded.

d_call: NA; j_call: TRBJ1-6; v_call: TRBV27; clone_size: few; cdr3_aa: CASSLGGNNSPLHF; cdr3_nt: TGTGCCAGCAGCCTCGGCGGAAATAATTCACCCCTCCACTTT
d_call: TRBD1; j_call: TRBJ1-5; v_call: TRBV2; clone_size: few; cdr3_aa: CASSQNDRGDQPQHF; cdr3_nt: TGTGCCAGCAGTCAGAACGACAGGGGAGATCAGCCCCAGCATTTT
d_call: NA; j_call: TRBJ2-7; v_call: TRBV19; clone_size: NA; cdr3_aa: CASSIAGPASYEQYF; cdr3_nt: TGTGCCAGTAGTATAGCCGGCCCAGCCTCCTACGAGCAGTACTTC
d_call: NA; j_call: TRBJ1-4; v_call: TRBV6-1; clone_size: NA; cdr3_aa: CASNLAGKLFF; cdr3_nt: TGTGCCAGCAATTTGGCAGGAAAACTGTTTTTT
d_call: NA; j_call: TRBJ2-1; v_call: TRBV15; clone_size: NA; cdr3_aa: CATSRGGRTNNEQFF; cdr3_nt: TGTGCCACCAGCAGAGGAGGAAGGACCAACAATGAGCAGTTCTTC
d_call: TRBD2; j_call: TRBJ2-7; v_call: TRBV9; clone_size: NA; cdr3_aa: CASSVSGTRGSEQYF; cdr3_nt: TGTGCCAGCAGCGTATCCGGGACTAGGGGAAGCGAGCAGTACTTC
d_call: TRBD1; j_call: TRBJ1-4; v_call: TRBV7-4; clone_size: NA; cdr3_aa: CASSRDRVNEKLFF; cdr3_nt: TGTGCCAGCAGCCGGGACAGGGTCAATGAAAAACTGTTTTTT
d_call: NA; j_call: TRBJ2-5; v_call: TRBV6-1; clone_size: NA; cdr3_aa: CASTPRETQYF; cdr3_nt: TGTGCCAGCACCCCGCGAGAGACCCAGTACTTC
d_call: TRBD1; j_call: TRBJ1-1; v_call: TRBV6-5; clone_size: many; cdr3_aa: CASSHQQGMNTEAFF; cdr3_nt: TGTGCCAGCAGTCATCAACAGGGGATGAACACTGAAGCTTTCTTT
d_call: TRBD2; j_call: TRBJ2-3; v_call: TRBV25-1; clone_size: NA; cdr3_aa: CASSLAGPTDTQYF; cdr3_nt: TGTGCCAGCAGTCTAGCGGGCCCCACAGATACGCAGTATTTT
d_call: NA; j_call: TRBJ1-1; v_call: TRBV6-4; clone_size: few; cdr3_aa: CASSESGETTEAFF; cdr3_nt: TGTGCCAGCAGTGAATCGGGGGAGACCACTGAAGCTTTCTTT
d_call: NA; j_call: TRBJ2-1; v_call: TRBV6-4; clone_size: few; cdr3_aa: CASSDEYSSLNEQFF; cdr3_nt: TGTGCCAGCAGTGACGAATATAGTTCCCTCAATGAGCAGTTCTTC
d_call: TRBD2; j_call: TRBJ2-5; v_call: TRBV9; clone_size: NA; cdr3_aa: CASSVGHGLAIGSQETQYF; cdr3_nt: TGTGCCAGCAGCGTAGGGCACGGACTAGCGATTGGGTCTCAAGAGACCCAGTACTTC
d_call: NA; j_call: TRBJ1-1; v_call: TRBV5-6; clone_size: NA; cdr3_aa: CASSLTVNTEAFF; cdr3_nt: TGTGCCAGCAGCTTGACGGTGAACACTGAAGCTTTCTTT
d_call: NA; j_call: TRBJ1-5; v_call: TRBV28; clone_size: NA; cdr3_aa: CASIPGGASNQPQHF; cdr3_nt: TGTGCCAGCATTCCCGGAGGGGCAAGCAATCAGCCCCAGCATTTT